One sample yielded the 31 T cell receptor beta chains listed below, sequenced in a study of cytomegalovirus exposure and HLA in healthy donors listed by TCRdb under 2017. Library preparation employed the immunoSEQ multiplex PCR assay. TCRdb mirrors the immuneACCESS table, restricted to in-frame sequences. Some clones are absent from its copies; in checked studies, under half trace to an unresolved V gene, and the reason for the others is unknown. The sample table holds 150,000 to 200,000 clones, of which more than 75% were seen once. The top ten clones comprise roughly 2.6% of the sample. Source material: PBMCs. The receptors here all came from a man younger than 35 in good health and CMV-seropositive.

This clone was seen only once. The rearrangement uses TRBV28 and TRBJ1-2; D gene unclear. The CDR3 covers 16 residues. The germline V and J ends were trimmed by 2 bases and 3 bases, with 16 bases remaining between them. Germline assignment: CDR1 MDHEN and CDR2 SYDVKM. CDR3 in DNA: TGTGCCAGCAGTTTACTCCGGGGAGGCGGTCACTATGGCTACACCTTC. Translation gives CASSLLRGGGHYGYTF.

In its sample, this clone was seen a few times. The V and J genes are TRBV11-2 and TRBJ2-2; maybe TRBD2 (5 bases). CDR3 length equals 13 residues. Trimming removed 0 bases from V and 7 bases from J, with 6 bases in between. Germline CDR1 reads SGHAT; CDR2 reads FQNNGV. As DNA, the CDR3 is TGTGCCAGCAGCTTAGATACTAGCGGGGAGCTGTTTTTT. It translates to CASSLDTSGELFF.

This clone is a singleton in its sample. The CDR3 region has the DNA TGTGCCAGTAGTCGGGGGGTTCAGGGAAGCCGCACTGAAGCTTTCTTT. It translates to CASSRGVQGSRTEAFF. This chain connects TRBV19 to TRBJ1-1; D might be TRBD1 (5 bases). CDR3 length: 16 amino acids. V dropped 5 bases and J dropped 4 bases, with 20 bases sitting between them. The germline V gene encodes CDR1 LNHDA and CDR2 SQIVND (reference sequence).

J is TRBJ2-6 and V is TRBV13; 9 bases align to TRBD1. Germline CDR1 and CDR2: PRHDT and FYEKMQ (reference sequence). With V trimmed by 1 base and J by 2 bases, 9 bases remained unmatched. The CDR3 loop spans 19 amino acids. DNA of the CDR3: TGTGCCAGCAGCTTAGTTCTGGGACAGGGAGGCGCTGGGGCCAACGTCCTGACTTTC. This translates into CASSLVLGQGGAGANVLTF.

This sequence joins TRBV7-2 and TRBJ2-3; 15 nucleotides agree with TRBD2. J gave up 7 bases and V 5 bases, and 7 bases lay outside the gene matches. This CDR3 has 16 residues. CDR1 is SGHTA and CDR2 is FQGNSA in the germline V gene. The CDR3 DNA follows: TGTGCCAGCAGCAGGACTAGCGGGGGGGCCGGCTATACGCAGTATTTT. Amino acid sequence: CASSRTSGGAGYTQYF.

The chain links TRBV19 to TRBJ1-2; 10 positions match TRBD1. Germline loops: CDR1 LNHDA, CDR2 SQIVND (reference sequence). The trim removed 3 bases at V and 8 bases at J, leaving 3 bases unmatched. The CDR3 sequence is 13 residues long. CDR3 residues: CASSMGTGDGYTF. The CDR3 DNA is TGTGCCAGTAGTATGGGGACAGGGGACGGCTACACCTTC. The full variable domain, completed using reference TRBV19 and TRBJ1-2, is DGGITQSPKYLFRKEGQNVTLSCEQNLNHDAMYWYRQDPGQGLRLIYYSQIVNDFQKGDIAEGYSVSREKKESFPLTVTSAQKNPTAFYLCASSMGTGDGYTFGSGTRLTVV.

In its sample, this clone was seen a few times. This chain uses TRBV15 with TRBJ2-7; TRBD2 is a possible D gene (6 bases). There are 12 residues in the CDR3. Trimming stripped 1 base from V and 9 bases from J, with 10 bases between. Germline-derived CDR1 and CDR2 are LNHNV and YYDKDF (reference sequence). This CDR3 is CATSRGGGVQYF. In DNA form, the CDR3 reads TGTGCCACCAGCAGAGGCGGCGGGGTGCAGTACTTC.

The rearrangement links TRBV6-6 to TRBJ1-5; TRBD1 matches at 8 bases. The junction had 11 bases not matched to a gene; V was cut back by 6 bases and J by 4 bases. This CDR3 contains 16 residues. Germline CDR1 reads MNHNY; CDR2 reads SVGAGI (reference sequence). This CDR3 reads CASSRLQGARNQPQHF. In DNA, the CDR3 is TGTGCCAGCAGCCGCCTTCAGGGGGCGCGGAATCAGCCCCAGCATTTT.

This chain joins TRBV18 and TRBJ2-1; the D gene is possibly TRBD2 (6 bases). The germline CDR1 and CDR2 sequences are KGHSH and LQKENI. V lost 2 bases and J 8 bases, leaving 13 bases between the germline ends. The CDR3 consists of 14 residues. CDR3 DNA: TGTGCCAGCTCACCAAACCTAGCGAGTGATGAGCAGTTCTTC. Translation gives CASSPNLASDEQFF.

The chain has TRBV11-2 and TRBJ2-7; 8 positions agree with TRBD1. CDR1 and CDR2 from the germline V gene are SGHAT and FQNNGV. CDR3 size: 14 residues. Unmatched junction bases numbered 7, after V lost 4 bases and J lost 5 bases. The chain's CDR3 is CASSYPGGGDEQYF. As DNA, the CDR3 is TGTGCCAGCAGCTACCCAGGGGGCGGGGACGAGCAGTACTTC. The entire variable domain, with the rest obtained from reference TRBV11-2 and TRBJ2-7, is as follows: EAGVAQSPRYKIIEKRQSVAFWCNPISGHATLYWYQQILGQGPKLLIQFQNNGVVDDSQLPKDRFSAERLKGVDSTLKIQPAKLEDSAVYLCASSYPGGGDEQYFGPGTRLTVT.

The chain couples TRBV6-4 to TRBJ2-7; TRBD2 aligns across 9 bases. Looked up from germline, CDR1 is MRHNA and CDR2 is SNTAGT. CDR3 size: 13 residues. Losses at the gene ends were 9 bases for V and 2 bases for J; bases not matched to a gene: 5. The CDR3 sequence: CASIAGETYEQYF. CDR3 coding DNA: TGTGCCAGTATAGCGGGAGAGACCTACGAGCAGTACTTC.

As to this clone: At the DNA level, this CDR3 is encoded by other sequences in the same sample as well. The chain combines TRBV7-9 with TRBJ1-4, with D tentatively TRBD1 (5 bases). V lost 3 bases to trimming and J lost 8 bases, with 13 bases between them. Per germline, CDR1 SEHNR and CDR2 FQNEAQ (reference sequence). This CDR3 has 14 amino acids. CDR3 residues: CASSLRGGDEKLFF. CDR3 bases: TGTGCCAGCAGCTTGCGGGGGGGGGACGAAAAACTGTTTTTT.

In nucleotides, the CDR3 is TGTGCCAGCAGCTTGTTAGCCGGCACCTACGAGCAGTACTTC. It specifies CASSLLAGTYEQYF. J is TRBJ2-7 and V is TRBV11-2; the D is unclear. From germline, CDR1 is SGHAT and CDR2 FQNNGV. This CDR3 is built from 14 residues. V was trimmed by 3 bases and J by 2 bases, leaving 11 bases between them.

Here the CDR3 DNA reads TGCGCCAGCAGCCGTCTTGGACTTTCCGCGAACTATGGCTACACCTTC. This codes for CASSRLGLSANYGYTF. The chain combines TRBV5-1 with TRBJ1-2; D not resolved. The CDR3 covers 16 residues. Looked up from germline, CDR1 is SGHRS and CDR2 is YFSETQ. V was trimmed by 4 bases and J by 2 bases, leaving 18 bases between them. The variable domain in full, completed from reference TRBV5-1 and TRBJ1-2, reads KAGVTQTPRYLIKTRGQQVTLSCSPISGHRSVSWYQQTPGQGLQFLFEYFSETQRNKGNFPGRFSGRQFSNSRSEMNVSTLELGDSALYLCASSRLGLSANYGYTFGSGTRLTVV.

Only a few counts were recorded for this clone. The rearrangement joins TRBV7-9 to TRBJ1-4, with D perhaps TRBD1 (6 bases). Germline assignment: CDR1 SEHNR and CDR2 FQNEAQ (reference sequence). V was pared by 5 bases and J by 7 bases, with 14 bases between. This CDR3 has 14 residues. The CDR3 sequence: CASSAGGHSEKLFF. CDR3 in DNA: TGTGCCAGCAGCGCGGGGGGGCATAGTGAAAAACTGTTTTTT.

The table lists this clone with a count of one. The chain combines TRBV6-5 with TRBJ2-3; weak D call: TRBD2 (5 bases). CDR3 length: 13 residues. The germline V gene has CDR1 MNHEY and CDR2 SVGAGI. Trimming left V 11 bases short and J 0 bases short, with 12 bases between. CDR3 residues: CASFRESTDTQYF. Here the CDR3 DNA reads TGTGCCTCCTTTAGGGAGAGCACAGATACGCAGTATTTT.

V and J are TRBV29-1 and TRBJ2-5, with D possibly being TRBD2 (5 bases). Trimming cost V 7 bases and J 7 bases, with 16 bases left between them. Germline V gene data show CDR1 as SQVTM and CDR2 as ANQGSEA. CDR3 length: 12 amino acids. The CDR3 DNA reads as TGCAGCGGGGAGAAAGGCCTAGGGACCCAGTACTTC. Translation: CSGEKGLGTQYF.

This clone appeared once. The rearrangement joins TRBV21-1 to TRBJ1-2; the D call in the table, TRBD1, was not verified against the DNA. TRBV21-1 is given as a pseudogene. The CDR3 covers 18 residues. CDR3 loop: CASSKAELPGHPFFGYTF. CDR3 coding DNA: TGTGCCAGCAGCAAAGCTGAGCTCCCGGGACACCCTTTTTTTGGCTACACCTTC.

The genes are TRBV5-4 and TRBJ2-7; perhaps TRBD1 as D (6 bases). Trimming removed 0 bases at V and 7 bases at J, with 17 bases between. The CDR3 runs 15 residues. Germline CDR1 and CDR2: SGHNT and YYREEE (reference sequence). CDR3 coding DNA: TGTGCCAGCAGCTTGGATGTGGGACAAATCCGGGAGCAGTACTTC. Protein: CASSLDVGQIREQYF.

On this clone itself: The same CDR3 also results from other DNA sequences found in this sample. The rearrangement joins TRBV5-1 to TRBJ2-7, with D possibly matching TRBD1 (6 bases). The CDR3 totals 12 residues. CDR1 SGHRS and CDR2 YFSETQ come from the germline V gene. V gave up 4 bases and J gave up 3 bases, with 8 bases separating them. CDR3 in DNA: TGCGCCAGCAGCCCGGACAGCTACGAGCAGTACTTC. This translates into CASSPDSYEQYF. The whole variable domain, remainder taken from reference TRBV5-1 and TRBJ2-7, is KAGVTQTPRYLIKTRGQQVTLSCSPISGHRSVSWYQQTPGQGLQFLFEYFSETQRNKGNFPGRFSGRQFSNSRSEMNVSTLELGDSALYLCASSPDSYEQYFGPGTRLTVT.

The chain joins TRBV5-1 to TRBJ2-1; TRBD2 aligns across 10 bases. Trimming at V came to 2 bases and at J to 4 bases, leaving 9 bases not matched to a gene. There are 17 residues in the CDR3. The germline V gene has CDR1 SGHRS and CDR2 YFSETQ. The CDR3 sequence is CASSLSSAGGPYNEQFF. In DNA, the CDR3 is TGCGCCAGCAGCTTATCGTCAGCGGGAGGGCCATACAATGAGCAGTTCTTC.

The chain combines TRBV30 with TRBJ2-3, with D hard to call. The CDR3 is 13 residues long. CDR1 is GTSNPN and CDR2 is SVGIG in the germline V gene (reference sequence). V lost 3 bases to trimming and J lost 5 bases, with 12 bases between them. CDR3 bases: TGTGCCTGGAGCGTGATGCAGGAAGATACGCAGTATTTT. This encodes CAWSVMQEDTQYF.

This chain joins TRBV7-6 and TRBJ2-7; maybe TRBD2 (6 bases). This CDR3 has 14 amino acids. Trimming took 5 bases from V and 0 from J, leaving 11 bases between them. CDR1 and CDR2 (germline): SGHVS, FNYEAQ. CDR3 in amino acids: CASSPGRLSYEQYF. CDR3 nucleotides: TGTGCCAGCAGCCCGGGGAGGCTCTCCTACGAGCAGTACTTC.

This clone was seen at least ten times. The rearrangement links TRBV6-5 to TRBJ1-2; 11 nucleotides align to TRBD1. The CDR3 is made up of 16 amino acids. V lost 3 bases and J lost 4; bases outside the gene matches: 7. Per germline, CDR1 MNHEY and CDR2 SVGAGI. The CDR3 spells CASSYYRTGGGYGYTF. The DNA of the CDR3 is TGTGCCAGCAGTTATTATCGGACAGGGGGCGGCTATGGCTACACCTTC.

The V and J genes are TRBV6-5 and TRBJ2-1, with D possibly matching TRBD2 (5 bases). This CDR3 comprises 15 residues. Between the trimmed V and J ends, which lost 0 bases and 6 bases, there was a span of 12 bases. CDR1 is MNHEY, CDR2 SVGAGI, per germline. The CDR3 spells CASSYSRDLGNEQFF. In DNA form, the CDR3 reads TGTGCCAGCAGTTACTCCCGGGATCTCGGCAATGAGCAGTTCTTC.

The V gene is TRBV7-9, the J gene TRBJ2-1; no definite D call. The CDR3 is made up of 12 amino acids. Germline assignment: CDR1 SEHNR and CDR2 FQNEAQ (reference sequence). In DNA form, the CDR3 reads TGTACTACGGGTTTAGAGCTCGGTGAGCAGTTCTTC. It is translated as CTTGLELGEQFF.

As DNA, the CDR3 is TGCGCCAGCAGCCAAATTAATACAGGGGGCGAGGCCTACGAGCAGTACTTC. Amino acid sequence: CASSQINTGGEAYEQYF. J is TRBJ2-7 and V is TRBV4-3; 9 bases are a match to TRBD1. CDR3 length: 17 amino acids. The V and J ends lost 2 bases and 2 bases, in that order; junction bases with no gene match: 10. Germline CDR1 reads LGHNA; CDR2 reads YSLEER.

The V call is TRBV5-6, the J call TRBJ2-1; 8 bases fit TRBD1. This CDR3 spans 16 amino acids. The germline V gene encodes CDR1 SGHDT and CDR2 YYEEEE. The J segment lost 1 base and the V segment lost 4 bases, leaving 7 bases of the junction unmatched. The DNA for the CDR3 is TGTGCCAGCAGCCCGGACAGGGTGGGGTCCTACAATGAGCAGTTCTTC. It codes for CASSPDRVGSYNEQFF.

The rearrangement uses TRBV5-4 and TRBJ1-1; TRBD1 is a possible D gene (5 bases). The V gene's germline CDR1 is SGHNT and CDR2 YYREEE (reference sequence). Trimming took off 1 base at V and 5 bases at J, with 9 bases between the two ends. The CDR3 contains 13 residues. In nucleotides, the CDR3 is TGTGCCAGCAGCTTGCAGGGCCGTACTGAAGCTTTCTTT. Its translation: CASSLQGRTEAFF.

This chain uses TRBV7-8 with TRBJ1-2; maybe TRBD1 (6 bases). Germline V lookup: CDR1 SGHVS, CDR2 FQNEAQ. Trimming pared 4 bases from V and 8 bases from J, leaving 11 bases between. The CDR3 sequence is 12 residues long. For the CDR3, the DNA is TGTGCCAGCAGCTCTACAGGGTACGGCTACACCTTC. This gives the protein CASSSTGYGYTF.

This chain uses TRBV28 with TRBJ2-5, with 8 bases fitting TRBD1. V dropped 10 bases and J dropped 4; count of bases not matched to a gene: 2. The CDR3 covers 11 residues. Germline V gene sequence: CDR1 MDHEN, CDR2 SYDVKM. CDR3 DNA: TGTGCCATCGGACAGGGAGAGACCCAGTACTTC. This sequence encodes CAIGQGETQYF.